This is a list of T cell receptor beta chains from one sample in a study of regulatory T cells in long-lasting Graves disease. TCRdb passed the multiplex PCR reads through MiXCR, listing each CDR3 protein once. This table holds a few hundred thousand distinct CDR3 sequences, 21% found once. The sequencing here drew on peripheral blood mononuclear cells (PBMCs), taken when the disease was refractory, from a patient treated with antithyroid drugs. The receptors originated from a female donor with Graves disease. The conserved cysteine and the conserved F or W are not part of the CDR3 here. The order of the fields is V gene, CDR3 protein.

>TRBV28
ASSPDDISNQPQH
>TRBV12-3/TRBV12-4
ASSPEQGAYGYT
>TRBV19
ASRTTGVFPEAF
>TRBV4-1
ASSQGHLSSYEQY
>TRBV2
ASSDRDRGPSYEQY
>TRBV7-9
ASEGADEQY
>TRBV12-3/TRBV12-4
ASLSHMTYSVEAGELF
>TRBV20-1
SARPRASYEQY
>TRBV6-2/TRBV6-3
ATWDRDKGTEAF
>TRBV7-9
ASSGGPTYSYEQY
>TRBV10-2
ASRKSYDATNEKLF
>TRBV5-1
ASKLRPDRRSGSSEEQY
>TRBV19
ASSMRREYEQY
>TRBV6-1
ASSEGPKSSYEQY
>TRBV7-2
ASREDRTVRGYT